This TCR beta chain derives from a study of blood T cell repertoires in COVID-19. Study details: PBMCs, B-cell-depleted T cells, or T cells provided the cDNA or gDNA that made up the material.

Using immunoSEQ multiplex PCR, the repertoire was profiled, and TCRdb retains in-frame clones only, with some absent. This table holds around 450,000 clones, nearly 90% found once. The cohort comprised adults aged roughly 18 to 95 years residing in under 30 US areas. The origin of this receptor is a young woman with acute COVID-19. The sample consisted of PBMCs or T cells enriched from blood (not recorded which).

The CDR3 nucleotides are TGTGCCAGCAGTGACCGGCAGGGGAGAGAAAAACTGTTTTTT. Its translation is CASSDRQGREKLFF. The V gene is TRBV2, the J gene TRBJ1-4; D is possibly TRBD1 (6 bases). The CDR3 runs to 14 residues. The germline V gene encodes CDR1 SNHLY and CDR2 FYNNEI. Trimming pared 3 bases from V and 8 bases from J, leaving 13 bases between.